These 13 T cell receptor beta chains were sequenced from one sample in a study of blood T cell repertoires in COVID-19. TCRdb's table, derived via immunoSEQ multiplex PCR, lists solely in-frame clones and lacks some. The sample consists of just under 40,000 clones, about nine tenths of them appearing once. The sequenced material came from peripheral blood. All receptors come from a man between 45 and 60 years old with active or convalescent COVID-19.

The chain carries TRBV28 and TRBJ2-3; 7 bases match TRBD1. V shed 6 bases, J shed 6 bases, and the junction held 6 bases outside the gene matches. The CDR3 is 13 residues long. CDR1 and CDR2 from the germline V gene are MDHEN and SYDVKM. The CDR3 DNA reads TGTGCCAGCAGCCCGGGACAGCACGATACGCAGTATTTT. Protein product: CASSPGQHDTQYF.

The chain joins TRBV28 to TRBJ1-2; 8 bases fit TRBD1. The trim removed 5 bases at V and 6 bases at J, leaving 8 bases unmatched. The CDR3 spans 14 residues. Germline loops: CDR1 MDHEN, CDR2 SYDVKM. The CDR3 nucleotides read TGTGCCAGCAGTCGACAGGGGCTAAGGGATGGCTACACCTTC. Its protein product is CASSRQGLRDGYTF.

This chain uses TRBV28 with TRBJ2-1; D is perhaps TRBD2 (5 bases). The germline V gene has CDR1 MDHEN and CDR2 SYDVKM. V shed 10 bases and J shed 8 bases, with 21 bases lying between them. This CDR3 is 14 amino acids long. CDR3 DNA: TGTGCCATCACACCGGGATCCCTAAAGGATGAGCAGTTCTTC. It codes for CAITPGSLKDEQFF.

A remark on this clone: Different DNA sequences within this sample yield the same CDR3. The J gene is TRBJ1-3, the V gene TRBV28; D is ambiguous. V was trimmed by 7 bases and J by 0 bases, leaving 7 bases between them. This CDR3 is built from 13 residues. Per the germline V gene, CDR1 is MDHEN and CDR2 is SYDVKM. DNA of the CDR3: TGTGCCAGCAACAGATTCTCTGGAAACACCATATATTTT. This codes for CASNRFSGNTIYF.

The V gene is TRBV7-2, the J gene TRBJ1-2; TRBD1 is a possible D gene (6 bases). Trimming removed 5 bases at V and 6 bases at J, with 22 bases between. Germline loops: CDR1 SGHTA, CDR2 FQGNSA. The CDR3 extends over 16 amino acids. The CDR3 bases are TGTGCCAGCAGCCAAACAGGGTCTTCATACCTCGATGGCTACACCTTC. Encoded protein: CASSQTGSSYLDGYTF.

The chain uses TRBV25-1 and TRBJ2-1, with a possible D match to TRBD2 (5 bases). V dropped 5 bases and J dropped 7 bases, with 6 bases sitting between them. This CDR3 region has 11 residues. Germline V gene data show CDR1 as MGHDK and CDR2 as SYGVNS. CDR3 region: CASSRGNEQFF. The CDR3 DNA is TGTGCCAGCAGTCGCGGGAATGAGCAGTTCTTC.

The J gene is TRBJ2-2, the V gene TRBV9; D possibly corresponds to TRBD2 (6 bases). This CDR3 spans 14 amino acids. Germline CDR1 and CDR2: SGDLS and YYNGEE. V was shortened by 0 bases and J by 5 bases, with 8 bases between the two germline ends. CDR3 nucleotides: TGTGCCAGCAGCGTAGCCGGGGGAACCGGGGAGCTGTTTTTT. It yields the protein CASSVAGGTGELFF.

The genes are TRBV10-3 and TRBJ1-3; D remains ambiguous. Germline values: CDR1 ENHRY, CDR2 SYGVKD. This CDR3 is built from 12 residues. Trimming took 7 bases from V and 0 from J, leaving 4 bases between them. CDR3 in amino acids: CAITSSGNTIYF. DNA of the CDR3: TGTGCCATCACCAGCTCTGGAAACACCATATATTTT.

This clone was seen a single time. This rearrangement joins TRBV28 to TRBJ2-7; D remains ambiguous. Trimming shortened V by 4 bases and J by 3 bases, and 4 bases separated the two germline ends. Germline loops: CDR1 MDHEN, CDR2 SYDVKM. The CDR3 runs 11 residues. The CDR3 DNA is TGTGCCAGCAGTTCCCACTACGAGCAGTACTTC. This gives the protein CASSSHYEQYF.

This chain uses TRBV3-1 (or the pseudogene TRBV3-2) with TRBJ1-6; unclear D gene. V gave up 0 bases and J gave up 2 bases, with 8 bases separating them. CDR1 is LGHDT, CDR2 YNNKEL, per germline (reference sequence). CDR3 length: 16 residues. The CDR3 sequence: CASSQERPTYNSPLHF. CDR3 DNA: TGTGCCAGCAGCCAAGAGAGGCCAACCTATAATTCACCCCTCCACTTT.

This sequence joins TRBV18 and TRBJ2-3, with 7 bases aligning to TRBD2. Germline CDR1 reads KGHSH; CDR2 reads LQKENI. With 3 bases clipped from V and 6 bases from J, the junction kept 15 bases outside the gene matches. CDR3 length equals 17 residues. The CDR3 loop is CASSPRTSGARTDTQYF. CDR3 sequence (DNA): TGTGCCAGCTCACCCAGGACCAGCGGGGCGAGGACGGATACGCAGTATTTT. Using reference TRBV18 and TRBJ2-3 for the parts outside the CDR3, the full variable domain is NAGVMQNPRHLVRRRGQEARLRCSPMKGHSHVYWYRQLPEEGLKFMVYLQKENIIDESGMPKERFSAEFPKEGPSILRIQQVVRGDSAAYFCASSPRTSGARTDTQYFGPGTRLTVL.

J is TRBJ2-7 and V is TRBV15, with D possibly matching TRBD1 (6 bases). The CDR3 totals 13 residues. Trimming stripped 4 bases from V and 0 bases from J, with 7 bases between. Germline CDR1 reads LNHNV; CDR2 reads YYDKDF (reference sequence). The CDR3 here is CATSKGHSYEQYF. In DNA form, the CDR3 reads TGTGCCACCAGCAAGGGACACTCCTACGAGCAGTACTTC.

The chain has TRBV30 and TRBJ1-5, with D possibly being TRBD1 (5 bases). This CDR3 has 14 residues. V lost 0 bases and J 7 bases, leaving 13 bases between the germline ends. The germline V gene encodes CDR1 GTSNPN and CDR2 SVGIG (reference sequence). The CDR3 sequence is CAWSVGVGGQPQHF. The CDR3 DNA reads as TGTGCCTGGAGTGTGGGGGTTGGGGGGCAGCCCCAGCATTTT.